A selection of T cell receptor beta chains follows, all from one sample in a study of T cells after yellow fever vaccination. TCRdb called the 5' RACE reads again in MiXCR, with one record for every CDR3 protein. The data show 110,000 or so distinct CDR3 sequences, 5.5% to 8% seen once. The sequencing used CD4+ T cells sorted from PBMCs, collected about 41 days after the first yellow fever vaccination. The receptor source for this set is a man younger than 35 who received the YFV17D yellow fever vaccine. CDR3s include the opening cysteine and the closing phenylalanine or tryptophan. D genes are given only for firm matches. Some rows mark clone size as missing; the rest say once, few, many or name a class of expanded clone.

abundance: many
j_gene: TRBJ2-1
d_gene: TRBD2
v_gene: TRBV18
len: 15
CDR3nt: TGTGCCAGCTCCCCGACTAGCGGGGGGGCGTATGAGCAGTTCTTC
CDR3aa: CASSPTSGGAYEQFF

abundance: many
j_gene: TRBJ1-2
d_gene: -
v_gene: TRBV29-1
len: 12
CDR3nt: TGCAGCGTTGACGGGACGGCGATCAGCTACACCTTC
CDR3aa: CSVDGTAISYTF

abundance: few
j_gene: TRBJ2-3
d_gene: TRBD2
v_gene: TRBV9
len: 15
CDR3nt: TGTGCCAGCAGTGGAGGGCTAGCGGTCACAGATACGCAGTATTTT
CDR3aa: CASSGGLAVTDTQYF

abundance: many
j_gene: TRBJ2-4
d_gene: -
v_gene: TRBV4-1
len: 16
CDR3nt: TGCGCCAGCAGCCAAGGGGCAGGGCGCGCGGGCAACATTCAGTACTTC
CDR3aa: CASSQGAGRAGNIQYF

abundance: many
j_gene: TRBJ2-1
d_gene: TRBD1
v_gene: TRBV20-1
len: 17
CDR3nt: TGCAGTGCTAGGCCTCTGGGGACAGGCAGCTCCTACAATGAGCAGTTCTTC
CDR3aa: CSARPLGTGSSYNEQFF

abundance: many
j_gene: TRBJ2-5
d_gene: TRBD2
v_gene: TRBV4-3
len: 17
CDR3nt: TGCGCCAGCAGCCACTACCTACTAGCGGGGCGACAAGAGACCCAGTACTTC
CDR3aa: CASSHYLLAGRQETQYF

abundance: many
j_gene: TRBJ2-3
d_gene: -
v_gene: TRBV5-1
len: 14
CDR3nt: TGCGCCAGCAGCTTGGGAATCTCCCAGGATACGCAGTATTTT
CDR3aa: CASSLGISQDTQYF

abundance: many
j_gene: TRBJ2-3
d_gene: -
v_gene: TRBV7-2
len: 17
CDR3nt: TGTGCCAGCAGCTTAGTTGGGGCTCAACTCTGGACAGATACGCAGTATTTT
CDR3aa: CASSLVGAQLWTDTQYF

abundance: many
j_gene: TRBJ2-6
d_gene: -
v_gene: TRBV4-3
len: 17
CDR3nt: TGCGCCAGCAGCCAAGACACAGACTTCTCTGGGGCCAACGTCCTGACTTTC
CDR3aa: CASSQDTDFSGANVLTF

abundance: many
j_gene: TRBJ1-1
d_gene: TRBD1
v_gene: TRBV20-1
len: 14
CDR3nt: TGCAGTGCTAGAGATCAGTCCCGGGACAGGGTAACTTTCTTT
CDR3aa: CSARDQSRDRVTFF

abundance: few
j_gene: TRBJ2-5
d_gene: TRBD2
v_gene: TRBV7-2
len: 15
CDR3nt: TGTGCCAGCCGACCCCGGGACTCCGGGAGGGAGACCCAGTACTTC
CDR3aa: CASRPRDSGRETQYF

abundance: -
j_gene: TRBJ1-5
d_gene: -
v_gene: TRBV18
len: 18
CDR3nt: TGTGCCAGCTCACCAACGTCATCCGTGTTTGGTAGCAATCAGCCCCAGCATTTT
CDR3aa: CASSPTSSVFGSNQPQHF

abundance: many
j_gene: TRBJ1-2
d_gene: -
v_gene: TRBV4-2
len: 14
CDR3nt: TGTGCCAGCAGCCCTCGGACCGATAACTATGGCTACACCTTC
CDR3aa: CASSPRTDNYGYTF

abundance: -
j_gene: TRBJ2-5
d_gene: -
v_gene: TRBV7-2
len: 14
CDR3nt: TGTGCCAGCAGCTTAGTGATAAGTAGAGAAACCCAGTACTTC
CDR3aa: CASSLVISRETQYF

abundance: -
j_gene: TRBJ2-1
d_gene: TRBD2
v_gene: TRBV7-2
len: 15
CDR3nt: TGTGCCAGCAGCGCTGGGACTAGCTCCTACAATGAGCAGTTCTTC
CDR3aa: CASSAGTSSYNEQFF

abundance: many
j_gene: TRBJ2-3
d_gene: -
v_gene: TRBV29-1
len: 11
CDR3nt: TGCAGCGTTGGGCGAGTAGACACGCAGTATTTT
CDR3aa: CSVGRVDTQYF

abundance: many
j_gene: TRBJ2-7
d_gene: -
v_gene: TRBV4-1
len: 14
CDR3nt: TGCGCCAGCAGCCAAGAGGAAAGCTCCTACGAGCAGTACTTC
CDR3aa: CASSQEESSYEQYF

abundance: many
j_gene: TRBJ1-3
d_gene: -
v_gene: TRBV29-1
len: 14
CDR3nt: TGCAGCGTTTCAGACTGGGCCTCTGGAAACACCATATATTTT
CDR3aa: CSVSDWASGNTIYF

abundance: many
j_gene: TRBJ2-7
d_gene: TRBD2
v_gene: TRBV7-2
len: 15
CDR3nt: TGTGCCAGCAGCGCACACCGGGACTACTCCTACGAGCAGTACTTC
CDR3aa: CASSAHRDYSYEQYF

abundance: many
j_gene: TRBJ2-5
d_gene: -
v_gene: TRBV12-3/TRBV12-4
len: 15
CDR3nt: TGTGCCAGCAGTTTAGGGACAGAGTACCAAGAGACCCAGTACTTC
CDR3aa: CASSLGTEYQETQYF

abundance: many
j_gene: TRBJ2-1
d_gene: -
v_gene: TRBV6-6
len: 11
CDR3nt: TGTGCCAGCAGTTTGACAGGCTCACAGTTCTTC
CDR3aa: CASSLTGSQFF

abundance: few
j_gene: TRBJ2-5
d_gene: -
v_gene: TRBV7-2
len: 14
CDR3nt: TGTGCCAGCAGTACTGTATCGAATATCGAGACCCAGTACTTC
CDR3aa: CASSTVSNIETQYF

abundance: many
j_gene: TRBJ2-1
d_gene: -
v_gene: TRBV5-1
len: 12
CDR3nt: TGCGCCAGCAGTTTACAGATCAATGAGCAGTTCTTC
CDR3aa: CASSLQINEQFF

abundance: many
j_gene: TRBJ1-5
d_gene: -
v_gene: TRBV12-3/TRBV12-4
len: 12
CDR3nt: TGTGCCAGCAGTTTAGCAAGGCAGCCCCAGCATTTT
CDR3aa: CASSLARQPQHF

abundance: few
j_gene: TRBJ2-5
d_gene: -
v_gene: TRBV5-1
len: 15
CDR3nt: TGCGCCAGCAGCTTAGGCGGGGGCCGAGAAGAGACCCAGTACTTC
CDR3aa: CASSLGGGREETQYF

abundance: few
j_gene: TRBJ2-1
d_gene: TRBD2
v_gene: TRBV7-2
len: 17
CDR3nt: TGTGCCAGCAGCCCTACCCCTCTAGCGGGGGGGCCCGGTGAGCAGTTCTTC
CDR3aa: CASSPTPLAGGPGEQFF

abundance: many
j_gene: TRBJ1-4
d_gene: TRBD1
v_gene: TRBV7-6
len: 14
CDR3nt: TGTGCCAGCAGCCCCGGGACAGCCATTGAAAAACTGTTTTTT
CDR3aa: CASSPGTAIEKLFF

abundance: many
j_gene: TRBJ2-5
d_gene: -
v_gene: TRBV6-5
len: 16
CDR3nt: TGTGCCAGCAGTTACCGTTTTTGGGGGGGCCGGGAGACCCAGTACTTC
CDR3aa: CASSYRFWGGRETQYF

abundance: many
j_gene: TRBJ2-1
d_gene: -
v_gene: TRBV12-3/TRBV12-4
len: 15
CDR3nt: TGTGCCAGCAGTTTATACGGGGTGAAGGACAATGAGCAGTTCTTC
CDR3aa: CASSLYGVKDNEQFF

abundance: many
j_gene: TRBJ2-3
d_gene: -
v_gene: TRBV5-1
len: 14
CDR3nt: TGCGCCAGCAGCAGAATATCTAGCACAGATACGCAGTATTTT
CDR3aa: CASSRISSTDTQYF

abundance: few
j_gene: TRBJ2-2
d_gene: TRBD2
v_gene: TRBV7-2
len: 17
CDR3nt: TGTGCCAGCAGCTTTGCGGGGGGGAGCACGAACACCGGGGAGCTGTTTTTT
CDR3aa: CASSFAGGSTNTGELFF